The entry below gives a single TCR beta chain sequence along with its context. Assay used: immunoSEQ multiplex PCR; TCRdb lists only in-frame clones, some missing. The sample holds 70,000 or so clones; approximately 84% are singletons and the top ten take around 15%. The sample belongs to a study of control samples from healthy donors and cancer patients. The CDR3 totals 15 residues. V lost 2 bases and J lost 1, with 11 bases in between. CDR1 and CDR2 (germline): KGHSH, LQKENI. This sequence joins TRBV18 and TRBJ1-1, with D perhaps TRBD1 (6 bases). What was sequenced was blood. This sequence originates from a man aged 45 to 65 in good health. CDR3 sequence (DNA): TGTGCCAGCTCACCAGCAGGGGCGGCGAACACTGAAGCTTTCTTT. Protein product: CASSPAGAANTEAFF. Complete variable domain (other parts from reference TRBV18 and TRBJ1-1): NAGVMQNPRHLVRRRGQEARLRCSPMKGHSHVYWYRQLPEEGLKFMVYLQKENIIDESGMPKERFSAEFPKEGPSILRIQQVVRGDSAAYFCASSPAGAANTEAFFGQGTRLTVV.